The 17 T cell receptor beta chains below were found in one sample sequenced in a study of T cell responses to AZD1222 COVID-19 vaccine. TCRdb's copy holds only in-frame clones and misses some; the assay was immunoSEQ multiplex PCR. The sample records around 110,000 clones, roughly nine tenths being singletons. Sequencing was performed on peripheral blood, taken on day 0 of AZD1222 vaccination. The receptors originated from an adult in good health.

The rearrangement joins TRBV2 to TRBJ1-1; 8 bases align to TRBD1. Germline V lookup: CDR1 SNHLY, CDR2 FYNNEI. V gave up 3 bases and J gave up 11 bases; unmatched junction bases: 8. CDR3 length: 13 residues. This CDR3 reads CASSEGQGAGAFF. In nucleotides, the CDR3 is TGTGCCAGCAGTGAGGGGCAGGGGGCTGGTGCTTTCTTT.

CDR3 sequence reads: CASSWGGGYTF. The CDR3 nucleotides read TGTGCCAGCAGTTGGGGTGGTGGCTACACCTTC. V is TRBV12-3 or TRBV12-4 and J is TRBJ1-2; D gene ambiguous. The CDR3 is 11 amino acids. V was cut by 4 bases and J by 7 bases, with 7 bases left in between.

The rearrangement links TRBV5-1 to TRBJ2-1, with TRBD2 identical over 11 bases. This CDR3 comprises 15 residues. V gave up 5 bases and J gave up 3 bases; unmatched junction bases: 4. The germline V gene encodes CDR1 SGHRS and CDR2 YFSETQ. The CDR3 sequence: CASRSGTSGYNEQFF. The CDR3 nucleotides are TGCGCCAGCAGGTCCGGGACTAGCGGCTACAATGAGCAGTTCTTC. Variable domain in full (rest from reference TRBV5-1 and TRBJ2-1): KAGVTQTPRYLIKTRGQQVTLSCSPISGHRSVSWYQQTPGQGLQFLFEYFSETQRNKGNFPGRFSGRQFSNSRSEMNVSTLELGDSALYLCASRSGTSGYNEQFFGPGTRLTVL.

This clone was recorded only once. The chain has TRBV19 and TRBJ1-5, with a tentative D call TRBD1 (6 bases). Germline CDR1 reads LNHDA; CDR2 reads SQIVND (reference sequence). Trimming removed 5 bases from V and 6 bases from J, with 11 bases in between. The CDR3 has 13 amino acids. For the CDR3, the DNA is TGTGCCAGTAGTTCAGGGGCGAGTCAGCCCCAGCATTTT. Amino acids: CASSSGASQPQHF.

The chain recombines TRBV12-5 with TRBJ1-1, with 8 bases that match TRBD1. The CDR3 has 12 residues. The V gene's germline CDR1 is LGHNT and CDR2 FRNRAP. Unmatched junction bases numbered 0, after V lost 4 bases and J lost 5 bases. The CDR3 bases are TGTGCTAGTGGTTGGACAGGGACTGAAGCTTTCTTT. As protein: CASGWTGTEAFF.

This chain uses TRBV3-1 (or the pseudogene TRBV3-2) with TRBJ2-7, with D uncertain. CDR1 is LGHDT and CDR2 is YNNKEL in the germline V gene (reference sequence). Trimming stripped 4 bases from V and 0 bases from J, with 7 bases between. The CDR3 covers 13 residues. The DNA of the CDR3 is TGTGCCAGCAGCCTGTCAAGCTCCTACGAGCAGTACTTC. It encodes CASSLSSSYEQYF.

The J gene is TRBJ2-3, the V gene TRBV5-1; D is ambiguous. V gave up 3 bases and J gave up 2 bases, with 22 bases separating them. Per germline, CDR1 SGHRS and CDR2 YFSETQ. CDR3 size: 18 residues. This chain's CDR3 is CASSSARSSDGHTDTQYF. The CDR3 coding sequence is TGCGCCAGCAGCTCAGCCCGGTCTTCGGACGGTCACACAGATACGCAGTATTTT.

This clone was observed once. This sequence joins TRBV9 and TRBJ1-3; D unclear. The length of the CDR3 is 15 residues. CDR1 and CDR2 (germline): SGDLS, YYNGEE. V lost 0 bases and J lost 0, with 7 bases in between. CDR3 bases: TGTGCCAGCAGCGTAGCATGGAGCTCTGGAAACACCATATATTTT. It is translated as CASSVAWSSGNTIYF.

The rearrangement links TRBV5-6 to TRBJ2-7, with 7 positions matching TRBD1. This CDR3 is 14 amino acids long. Germline loops: CDR1 SGHDT, CDR2 YYEEEE. J lost 3 bases, V lost 4 bases, and 7 bases had no gene match. The CDR3 sequence is CASSKTGTDYEQYF. Here the CDR3 DNA reads TGTGCCAGCAGCAAAACCGGGACAGACTACGAGCAGTACTTC. The complete variable domain, with remaining parts taken from reference TRBV5-6 and TRBJ2-7, reads DAGVTQSPTHLIKTRGQQVTLRCSPKSGHDTVSWYQQALGQGPQFIFQYYEEEERQRGNFPDRFSGHQFPNYSSELNVNALLLGDSALYLCASSKTGTDYEQYFGPGTRLTVT.

The J gene is TRBJ2-1, the V gene TRBV19, with D perhaps TRBD1 (6 bases). This CDR3 has 17 amino acids. V lost 7 bases to trimming and J lost 7 bases, with 26 bases between them. Germline assignment: CDR1 LNHDA and CDR2 SQIVND (reference sequence). The CDR3 DNA sequence: TGTGCCAGTACCCGAGGGGGTTCTGTCCTTTTTGAGAATGAGCAGTTCTTC. Amino acid sequence: CASTRGGSVLFENEQFF. Full variable domain (missing parts from reference TRBV19 and TRBJ2-1): DGGITQSPKYLFRKEGQNVTLSCEQNLNHDAMYWYRQDPGQGLRLIYYSQIVNDFQKGDIAEGYSVSREKKESFPLTVTSAQKNPTAFYLCASTRGGSVLFENEQFFGPGTRLTVL.

The chain couples TRBV5-5 to TRBJ2-7, with TRBD1 matching 7 bases. Germline V CDR1 and CDR2: SGHKS, YYEKEE (reference sequence). V trimming: 0 bases; J trimming: 6 bases; junction bases outside the gene matches: 3. This CDR3 contains 13 residues. As DNA, the CDR3 is TGTGCCAGCAGCTTGGTAGGGGGCCTCGAGCAGTACTTC. Translating gives CASSLVGGLEQYF.

This chain connects TRBV30 to TRBJ1-3, with no clear D. This CDR3 region has 15 residues. CDR1 is GTSNPN, CDR2 SVGIG, per germline (reference sequence). V lost 0 bases and J lost 0, with 9 bases in between. The CDR3, as DNA: TGTGCCTGGAGTGTAAGTGGTCTCTCTGGAAACACCATATATTTT. This sequence encodes CAWSVSGLSGNTIYF.

In regard to this clone: This specimen includes other DNA sequences encoding the same CDR3. The chain joins TRBV20-1 to TRBJ1-2; tentatively, D is TRBD1 (5 bases). Deletions cut 7 bases from V and 4 bases from J, with 7 bases between. Per the germline V gene, CDR1 is DFQATT and CDR2 is SNEGSKA (reference sequence). There are 10 residues in the CDR3. The CDR3 DNA follows: TGCAGTGTCGACAGCTATGGCTACACCTTC. It translates to CSVDSYGYTF.

This chain joins TRBV2 and TRBJ1-5; 7 bases line up with TRBD1. The trim removed 4 bases at V and 6 bases at J, leaving 6 bases unmatched. This CDR3 has 14 amino acids. Germline V CDR1 and CDR2: SNHLY, FYNNEI. This CDR3 reads CASSGQGKIQPQHF. The DNA of the CDR3 is TGTGCCAGCAGTGGACAGGGTAAGATTCAGCCCCAGCATTTT.

This chain links TRBV3-1 (or the pseudogene TRBV3-2) with TRBJ1-2; TRBD1 matches 7 bases. Germline V lookup: CDR1 LGHDT, CDR2 YNNKEL (reference sequence). CDR3 length: 13 residues. Trimming at V came to 5 bases and at J to 8 bases, leaving 8 bases not matched to a gene. The CDR3 nucleotides are TGTGCCAGCAGCAGGGGACAGCGGACGGGCTACACCTTC. This codes for CASSRGQRTGYTF.

This chain connects TRBV6-5 to TRBJ2-7, with a tentative D call TRBD1 (6 bases). Between the trimmed V and J ends, which lost 4 bases and 1 base, there was a span of 8 bases. The CDR3 spans 13 residues. Germline V gene sequence: CDR1 MNHEY, CDR2 SVGAGI. The CDR3 DNA reads TGTGCCAGCAGTTGGGACACGTCCTACGAGCAGTACTTC. This gives the protein CASSWDTSYEQYF.

The sample holds a few counts of this clone. The V and J genes are TRBV24-1 and TRBJ2-7; 8 nucleotides agree with TRBD1. Germline trimming cut 4 bases from V and 6 bases from J; bases unmatched to any gene: 4. The CDR3 has 13 amino acids. The germline CDR1 and CDR2 sequences are KGHDR and SFDVKD. The CDR3 region is CATSDLDRVEQYF. For the CDR3, the DNA is TGTGCCACCAGTGACTTGGACAGGGTCGAGCAGTACTTC.